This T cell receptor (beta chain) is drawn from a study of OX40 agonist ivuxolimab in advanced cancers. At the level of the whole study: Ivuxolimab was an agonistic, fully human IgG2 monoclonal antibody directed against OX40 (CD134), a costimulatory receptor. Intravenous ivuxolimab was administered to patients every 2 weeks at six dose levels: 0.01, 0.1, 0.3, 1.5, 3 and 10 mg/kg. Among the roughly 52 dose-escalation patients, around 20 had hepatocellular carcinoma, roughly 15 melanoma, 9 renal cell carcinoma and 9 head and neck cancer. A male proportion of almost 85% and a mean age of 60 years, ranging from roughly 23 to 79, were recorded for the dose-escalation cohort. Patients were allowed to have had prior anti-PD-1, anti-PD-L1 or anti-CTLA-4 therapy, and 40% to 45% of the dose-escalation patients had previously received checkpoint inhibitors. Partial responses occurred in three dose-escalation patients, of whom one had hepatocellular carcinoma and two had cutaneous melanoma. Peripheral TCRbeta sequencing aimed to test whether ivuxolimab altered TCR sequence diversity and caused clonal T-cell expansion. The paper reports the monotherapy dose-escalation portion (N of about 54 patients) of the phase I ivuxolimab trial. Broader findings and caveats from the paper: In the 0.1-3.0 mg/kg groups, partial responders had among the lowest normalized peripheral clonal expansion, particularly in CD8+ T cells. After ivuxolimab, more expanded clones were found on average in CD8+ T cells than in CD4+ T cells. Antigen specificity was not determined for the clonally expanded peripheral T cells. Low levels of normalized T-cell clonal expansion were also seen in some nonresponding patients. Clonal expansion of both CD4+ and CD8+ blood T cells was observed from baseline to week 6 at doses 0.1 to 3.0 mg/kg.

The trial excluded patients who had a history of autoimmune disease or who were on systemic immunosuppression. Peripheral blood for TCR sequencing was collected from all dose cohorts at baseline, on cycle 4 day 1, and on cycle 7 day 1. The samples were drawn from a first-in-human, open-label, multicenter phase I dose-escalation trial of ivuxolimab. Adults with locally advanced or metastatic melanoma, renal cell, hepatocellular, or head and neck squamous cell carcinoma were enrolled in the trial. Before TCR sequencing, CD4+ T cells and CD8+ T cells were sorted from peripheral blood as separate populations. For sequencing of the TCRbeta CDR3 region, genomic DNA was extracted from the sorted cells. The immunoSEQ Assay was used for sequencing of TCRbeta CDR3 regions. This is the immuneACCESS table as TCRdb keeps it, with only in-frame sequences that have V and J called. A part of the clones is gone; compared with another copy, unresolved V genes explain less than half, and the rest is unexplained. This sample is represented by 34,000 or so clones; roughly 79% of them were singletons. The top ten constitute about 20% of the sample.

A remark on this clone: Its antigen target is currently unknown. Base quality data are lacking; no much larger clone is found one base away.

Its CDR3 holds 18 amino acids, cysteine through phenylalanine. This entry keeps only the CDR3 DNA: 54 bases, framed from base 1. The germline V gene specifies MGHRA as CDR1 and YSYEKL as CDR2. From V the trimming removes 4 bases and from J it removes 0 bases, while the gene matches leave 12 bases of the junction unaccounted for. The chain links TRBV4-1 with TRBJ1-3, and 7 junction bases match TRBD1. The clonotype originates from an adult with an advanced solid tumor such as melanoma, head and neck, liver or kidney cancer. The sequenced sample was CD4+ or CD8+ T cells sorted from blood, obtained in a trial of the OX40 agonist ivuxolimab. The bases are TGCGCCAGCAGCCTGGGCCCCGCGACAGGGACCTCTGGAAACACCATATATTTT. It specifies CASSLGPATGTSGNTIYF.